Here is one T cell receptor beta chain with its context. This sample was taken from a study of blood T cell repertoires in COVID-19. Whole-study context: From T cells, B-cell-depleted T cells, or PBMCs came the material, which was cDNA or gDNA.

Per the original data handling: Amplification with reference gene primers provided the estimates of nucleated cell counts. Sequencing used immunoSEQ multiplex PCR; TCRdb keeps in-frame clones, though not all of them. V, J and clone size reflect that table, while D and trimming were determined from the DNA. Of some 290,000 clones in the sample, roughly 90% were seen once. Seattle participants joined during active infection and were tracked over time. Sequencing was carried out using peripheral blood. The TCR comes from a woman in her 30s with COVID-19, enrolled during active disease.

CDR3 residues: CASSRTSGGHQETQYF. The DNA for the CDR3 is TGCGCCAGCAGCCGGACTAGCGGAGGGCATCAAGAGACCCAGTACTTC. This rearrangement joins TRBV5-1 to TRBJ2-5, with 10 nucleotides matching TRBD2. The length of the CDR3 is 16 residues. The V segment lost 4 bases and the J segment 2 bases; nucleotides outside the gene matches: 8. Germline lookup yields CDR1 SGHRS and CDR2 YFSETQ. Looking up the rest from reference TRBV5-1 and TRBJ2-5 gives the full variable domain: KAGVTQTPRYLIKTRGQQVTLSCSPISGHRSVSWYQQTPGQGLQFLFEYFSETQRNKGNFPGRFSGRQFSNSRSEMNVSTLELGDSALYLCASSRTSGGHQETQYFGPGTRLLVL.